This TCR beta chain appears in the sequencing data of a study of CD8+ T cells in alopecia areata. Study details: Treated patients took oral tofacitinib at 5 to 10 mg twice daily. The study's findings and limits: Tofacitinib significantly decreased scalp clonality and expanded CD8+ clones among top 100. Scalp and blood samples kept many expanded lesional clones throughout tofacitinib. Higher clonality was seen in lesional scalp than in normal scalp, especially in alopecia totalis/universalis.

Treatment of the sample: oral pan-JAK inhibitor, 5-10 mg twice daily. cDNA serving as the sequencing template came from extracted, reverse transcribed RNA. Measured with immunoSEQ multiplex PCR; TCRdb has only the in-frame clones, and not every one. The table lists hundreds of thousands of clones, approximately 72% of them singletons, with roughly 1.2% in the top ten. As for this clone: Its cognate antigen is unknown.

The starting material was CD4+ T cells sorted from blood, obtained around week 44, from a patient treated with tofacitinib. The sequence was collected from a human donor with alopecia areata.

CDR3 region: CAWSVSGGAYNEQFF. Written as DNA, the CDR3 is TGTGCCTGGAGTGTGAGCGGGGGGGCCTACAATGAGCAGTTCTTC. The V call is TRBV30, the J call TRBJ2-1; 10 nucleotides agree with TRBD2. Germline V gene sequence: CDR1 GTSNPN, CDR2 SVGIG (reference sequence). The CDR3 covers 15 residues. After removal of 0 bases from V and 2 bases from J, the junction contained 1 base not matched to a gene.